These 8 T cell receptor beta chains came from one sample sequenced in a study of response to subunit inactivated influenza vaccine. One entry per CDR3 protein results from TCRdb running MiXCR on the RT-PCR reads. The profile shows about 700,000 distinct CDR3 sequences, about a sixth of them singletons. Sequencing used PBMCs from blood, obtained 11 to 12 days after vaccination. The receptor source for this set is a man in his fifties or sixties who received an inactivated influenza vaccine.

This clonotype came up a few times. The chain links TRBV4-3 to TRBJ2-5; D is uncertain. From germline, CDR1 is LGHNA and CDR2 YSLEER. This CDR3 contains 13 residues. With 1 base removed from V and 5 bases from J, the gap between germline ends came to 8 bases. As DNA, the CDR3 is TGCGCCAGCAGCCAAGGCGAACGGGAGACCCAGTACTTC. This gives the protein CASSQGERETQYF.

The rearrangement joins TRBV27 to TRBJ2-2; possible D gene TRBD1, 6 bases. The V gene's germline CDR1 is MNHEY and CDR2 SMNVEV (reference sequence). The CDR3 is made up of 13 amino acids. The ends were cut back, 4 bases at V and 8 bases at J, with 11 bases in the middle. Here the CDR3 DNA reads TGTGCCAGCAGTTATCAGGGGTCTGGGGAGCTGTTTTTT. Translation gives CASSYQGSGELFF.

This rearrangement joins TRBV13 to TRBJ1-2, with TRBD1 identical over 7 bases. The CDR3 runs to 14 residues. Germline V gene sequence: CDR1 PRHDT, CDR2 FYEKMQ (reference sequence). V was pared by 5 bases and J by 5 bases, with 8 bases of the junction left unmatched. The CDR3 nucleotides are TGTGCCAGCAGCCAAAACAGGGGCTGGTATGGCTACACCTTC. Translation gives CASSQNRGWYGYTF.

This clonotype was observed a few times. The chain uses TRBV11-2 and TRBJ1-5; TRBD1 is a possible D gene (5 bases). The CDR3 totals 13 residues. Germline V gene data show CDR1 as SGHAT and CDR2 as FQNNGV. Trimming removed 1 base at V and 5 bases at J, with 6 bases between. CDR3 coding DNA: TGTGCCAGCAGCTTAGGACAGCATCAGCCCCAGCATTTT. Its translation: CASSLGQHQPQHF.

The chain has TRBV6-1 and TRBJ1-6; TRBD1 might be the D (5 bases). Germline V gene data show CDR1 as MNHNS and CDR2 as SASEGT. Trimming stripped 3 bases from V and 6 bases from J, with 9 bases between. The CDR3 runs 14 residues. CDR3 in amino acids: CASSDPGPNSPLHF. The CDR3 DNA sequence: TGTGCCAGCAGTGACCCGGGACCTAATTCACCCCTCCACTTT.

This clonotype appeared many times. V gene TRBV7-9 combines with J gene TRBJ2-6, with D hard to call. This CDR3 region has 17 residues. V was pared by 7 bases and J by 4 bases, with 20 bases between. Germline CDR1 and CDR2: SEHNR and FQNEAQ (reference sequence). CDR3 protein: CASNIRNGSWGANVLTF. DNA of the CDR3: TGTGCCAGCAACATTAGGAACGGCTCGTGGGGGGCCAACGTCCTGACTTTC.

CDR3 loop: CASHSGAGDTQYF. CDR3 sequence (DNA): TGTGCCAGCCATAGCGGGGCGGGGGATACGCAGTATTTT. J is TRBJ2-3 and V is TRBV2, with 8 bases matching TRBD2. Germline-derived CDR1 and CDR2 are SNHLY and FYNNEI. The CDR3 extends over 13 amino acids. After removal of 8 bases from V and 6 bases from J, the junction contained 7 bases not matched to a gene.

The V gene is TRBV7-9, the J gene TRBJ1-6; D is unclear. Trimming left V 5 bases short and J 14 bases short, with 16 bases between. Germline V gene sequence: CDR1 SEHNR, CDR2 FQNEAQ (reference sequence). This CDR3 comprises 13 residues. The CDR3 bases are TGTGCCAGCAGCCCCAGACCCGACCTGGCCCTCCACTTT. Protein sequence: CASSPRPDLALHF. Combining the CDR3 with reference TRBV7-9 and TRBJ1-6 gives the whole variable domain DTGVSQNPRHKITKRGQNVTFRCDPISEHNRLYWYRQTLGQGPEFLTYFQNEAQLEKSRLLSDRFSAERPKGSFSTLEIQRTEQGDSAMYLCASSPRPDLALHFGNGTRLTVT.